Below, one TCR beta chain is given with its context. The CDR3 consists of 11 residues. Germline assignment: CDR1 MNHNY and CDR2 SVGAGI (reference sequence). Trimming cost V 10 bases and J 7 bases, with 14 bases left between them. The record originates from a study of early T cells in non-severe SARS-CoV-2 infection. Each CDR3 protein is one row after TCRdb ran MiXCR on the 5' RACE reads. The table records around 47,000 distinct CDR3 sequences, under 13% of them present only once. This TCR derives from an adult who was a healthcare worker with PCR-confirmed SARS-CoV-2 infection or an uninfected control (not recorded which). The sample taken for sequencing was whole blood. The chain has TRBV6-6 and TRBJ2-7; the D is unclear. The CDR3 coding sequence is TGTGCCACCACGATGGGCGGAGAGCAGTACTTC. Translating it yields CATTMGGEQYF.